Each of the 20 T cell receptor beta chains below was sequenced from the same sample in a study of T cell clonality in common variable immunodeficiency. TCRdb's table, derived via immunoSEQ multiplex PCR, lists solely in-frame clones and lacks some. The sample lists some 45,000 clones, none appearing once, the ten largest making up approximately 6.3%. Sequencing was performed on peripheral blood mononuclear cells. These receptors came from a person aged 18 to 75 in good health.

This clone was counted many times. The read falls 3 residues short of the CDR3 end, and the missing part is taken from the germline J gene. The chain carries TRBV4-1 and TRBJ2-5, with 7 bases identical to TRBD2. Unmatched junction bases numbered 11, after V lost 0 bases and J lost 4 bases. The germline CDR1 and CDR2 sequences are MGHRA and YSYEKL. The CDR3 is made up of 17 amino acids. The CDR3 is CASSQDRERGSVETQYF. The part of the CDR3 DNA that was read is TGCGCCAGCAGCCAAGATCGTGAGCGGGGTTCAGTAGAGACC.

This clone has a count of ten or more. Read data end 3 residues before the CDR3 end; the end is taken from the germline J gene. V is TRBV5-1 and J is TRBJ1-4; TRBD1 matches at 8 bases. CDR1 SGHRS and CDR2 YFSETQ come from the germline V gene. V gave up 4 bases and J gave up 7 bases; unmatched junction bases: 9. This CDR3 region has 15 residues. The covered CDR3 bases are TGCGCCAGCAGCCCGGGGCCGGACAGGGCTGAAAAA. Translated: CASSPGPDRAEK. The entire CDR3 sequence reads CASSPGPDRAEKLFF.

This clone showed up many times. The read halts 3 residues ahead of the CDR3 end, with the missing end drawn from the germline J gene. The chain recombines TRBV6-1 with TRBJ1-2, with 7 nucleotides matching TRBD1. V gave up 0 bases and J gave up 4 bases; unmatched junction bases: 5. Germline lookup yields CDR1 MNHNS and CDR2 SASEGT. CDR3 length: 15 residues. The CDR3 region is CASSEANRGLYGYTF. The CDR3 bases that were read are TGTGCCAGCAGTGAAGCGAACAGGGGCCTCTATGGC.

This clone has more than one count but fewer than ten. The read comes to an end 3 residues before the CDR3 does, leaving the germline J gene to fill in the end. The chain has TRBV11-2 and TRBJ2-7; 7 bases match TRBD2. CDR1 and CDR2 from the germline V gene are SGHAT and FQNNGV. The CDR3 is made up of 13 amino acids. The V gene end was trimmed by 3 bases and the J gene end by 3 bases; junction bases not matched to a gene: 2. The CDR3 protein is CASSLRGNYEQYF. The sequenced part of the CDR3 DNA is TGTGCCAGCAGCTTGCGGGGGAACTACGAG.

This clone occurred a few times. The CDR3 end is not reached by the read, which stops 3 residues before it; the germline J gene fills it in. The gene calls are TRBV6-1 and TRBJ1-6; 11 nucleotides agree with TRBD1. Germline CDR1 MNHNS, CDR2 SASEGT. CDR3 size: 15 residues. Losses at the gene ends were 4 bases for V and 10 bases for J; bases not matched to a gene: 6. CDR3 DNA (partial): TGTGCCAGCAGTGGAAGTGGGACAGGGGGATCACCC. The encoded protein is CASSGSGTGGSP. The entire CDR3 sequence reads CASSGSGTGGSPLHF.

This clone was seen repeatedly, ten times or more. CDR3: CASTTSRGSYEQYF. The CDR3 bases that were read are TGTGCCAGCACCACAAGCAGGGGCTCCTACGAG. The gene calls are TRBV7-9 and TRBJ2-7; a possible D gene is TRBD1 (6 bases). Coverage ceases 3 residues before the CDR3 finishes, and the germline J gene fills in the end. The V end lost 7 bases, the J end lost 0 bases, and 13 bases lay between the germline ends. Germline V gene sequence: CDR1 SEHNR, CDR2 FQNEAQ (reference sequence). The CDR3 covers 14 residues.

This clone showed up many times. CDR3 bases read: TGCAGCGTTCTGACAGGAGCGAACTATGGC. Translated: CSVLTGANYG. The entire CDR3 protein is CSVLTGANYGYTF. J is TRBJ1-2 and V is TRBV29-1; maybe TRBD1 (6 bases). The read finishes 3 residues shy of the CDR3 end, and the germline J gene is used to complete it. V was shortened by 5 bases and J by 2 bases, with 12 bases between the two germline ends. CDR3 length: 13 amino acids. Per germline, CDR1 SQVTM and CDR2 ANQGSEA.

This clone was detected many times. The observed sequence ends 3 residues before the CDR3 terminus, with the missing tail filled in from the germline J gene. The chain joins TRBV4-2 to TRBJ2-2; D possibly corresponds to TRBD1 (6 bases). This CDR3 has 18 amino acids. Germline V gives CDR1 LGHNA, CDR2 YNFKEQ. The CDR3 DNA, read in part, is TGTGCCAGCAGCCAGGGAGTCCAGGGGCCAGTCAATAATTCACCG. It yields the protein CASSQGVQGPVNNSP. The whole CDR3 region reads CASSQGVQGPVNNSPLFF.

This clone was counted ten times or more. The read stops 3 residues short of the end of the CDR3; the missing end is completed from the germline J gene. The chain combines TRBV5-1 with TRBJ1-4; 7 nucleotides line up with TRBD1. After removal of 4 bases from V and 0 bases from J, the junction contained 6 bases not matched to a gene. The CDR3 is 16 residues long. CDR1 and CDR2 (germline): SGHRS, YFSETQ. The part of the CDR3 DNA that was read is TGCGCCAGCAGCCCAGGGACAGCCGCAACTAATGAAAAA. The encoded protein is CASSPGTAATNEK. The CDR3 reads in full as CASSPGTAATNEKLFF.

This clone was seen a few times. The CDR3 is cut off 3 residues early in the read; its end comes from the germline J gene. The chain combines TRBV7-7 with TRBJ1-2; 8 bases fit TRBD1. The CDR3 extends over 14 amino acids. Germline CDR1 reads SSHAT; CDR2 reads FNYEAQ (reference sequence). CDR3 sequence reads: CASSLGQGAYDYTF. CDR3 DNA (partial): TGTGCCAGCAGCTTAGGGCAGGGGGCCTACGAC.

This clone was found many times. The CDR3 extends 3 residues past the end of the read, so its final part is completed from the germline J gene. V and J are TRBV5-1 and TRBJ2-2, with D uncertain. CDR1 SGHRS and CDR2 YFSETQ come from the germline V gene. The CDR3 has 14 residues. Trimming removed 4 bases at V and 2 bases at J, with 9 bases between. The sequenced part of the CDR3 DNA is TGCGCCAGCAGCCCCGAGGTTAACACCGGGGAG. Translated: CASSPEVNTGE. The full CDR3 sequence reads CASSPEVNTGELFF. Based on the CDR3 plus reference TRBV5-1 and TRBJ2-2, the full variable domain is KAGVTQTPRYLIKTRGQQVTLSCSPISGHRSVSWYQQTPGQGLQFLFEYFSETQRNKGNFPGRFSGRQFSNSRSEMNVSTLELGDSALYLCASSPEVNTGELFFGEGSRLTVL.

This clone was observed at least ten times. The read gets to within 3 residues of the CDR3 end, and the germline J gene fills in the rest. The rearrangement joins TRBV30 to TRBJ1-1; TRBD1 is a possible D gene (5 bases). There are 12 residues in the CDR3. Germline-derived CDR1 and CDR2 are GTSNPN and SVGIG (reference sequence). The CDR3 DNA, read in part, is TGTGCCTGGATTTTTCAGGGAGAGGAC. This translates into CAWIFQGED. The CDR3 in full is CAWIFQGEDAFF.

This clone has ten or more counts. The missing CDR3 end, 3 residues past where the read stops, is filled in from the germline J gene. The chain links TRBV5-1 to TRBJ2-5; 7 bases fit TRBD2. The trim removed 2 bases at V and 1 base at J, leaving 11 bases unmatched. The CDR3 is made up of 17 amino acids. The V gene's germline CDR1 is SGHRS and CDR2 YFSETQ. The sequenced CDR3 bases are TGCGCCAGCAGCTTACTAGGACTAGTCAGAACCCAAGAGACC. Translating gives CASSLLGLVRTQET. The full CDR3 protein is CASSLLGLVRTQETQYF.

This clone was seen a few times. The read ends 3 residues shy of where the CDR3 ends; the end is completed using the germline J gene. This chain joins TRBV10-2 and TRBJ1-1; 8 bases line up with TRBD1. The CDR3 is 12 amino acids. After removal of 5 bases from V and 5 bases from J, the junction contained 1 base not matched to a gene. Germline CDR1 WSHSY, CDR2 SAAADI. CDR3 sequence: CASSTGGTEAFF. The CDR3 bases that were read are TGCGCCAGCAGTACAGGGGGGACTGAA.

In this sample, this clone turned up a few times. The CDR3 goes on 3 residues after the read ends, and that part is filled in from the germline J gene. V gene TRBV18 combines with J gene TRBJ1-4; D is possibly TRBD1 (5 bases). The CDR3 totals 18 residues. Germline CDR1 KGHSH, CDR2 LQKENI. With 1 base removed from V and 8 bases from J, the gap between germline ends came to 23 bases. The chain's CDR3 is CASSPRGGARGVREKLFF. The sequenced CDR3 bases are TGTGCCAGCTCACCACGCGGAGGGGCCCGCGGGGTTAGGGAAAAA.

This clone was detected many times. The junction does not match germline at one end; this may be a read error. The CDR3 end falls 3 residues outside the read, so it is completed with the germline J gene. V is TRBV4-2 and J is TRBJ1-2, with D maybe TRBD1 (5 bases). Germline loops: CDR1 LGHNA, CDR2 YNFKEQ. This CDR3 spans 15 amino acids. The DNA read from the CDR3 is TGCGCCAGCAGCCAAGATAGGGACTCGTACTATGGC. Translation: CASSQDRDSYYG. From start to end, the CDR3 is CASSQDRDSYYGYTF.

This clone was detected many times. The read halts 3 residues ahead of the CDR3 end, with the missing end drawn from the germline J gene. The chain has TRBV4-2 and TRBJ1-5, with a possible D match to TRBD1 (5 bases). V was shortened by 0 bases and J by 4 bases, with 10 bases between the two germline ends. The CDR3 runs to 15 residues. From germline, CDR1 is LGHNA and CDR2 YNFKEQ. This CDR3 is CASSQDAGSNQPQHF. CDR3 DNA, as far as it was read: TGTGCCAGCAGCCAAGATGCAGGGTCTAATCAGCCC.

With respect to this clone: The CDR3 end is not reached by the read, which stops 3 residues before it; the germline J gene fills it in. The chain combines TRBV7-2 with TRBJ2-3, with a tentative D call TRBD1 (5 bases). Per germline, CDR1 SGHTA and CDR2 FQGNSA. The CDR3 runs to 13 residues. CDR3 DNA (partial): TGTGCCAGCGCCCAGGGCGGCCAAGAGACG. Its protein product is CASAQGGQET. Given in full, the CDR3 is CASAQGGQETQYF.

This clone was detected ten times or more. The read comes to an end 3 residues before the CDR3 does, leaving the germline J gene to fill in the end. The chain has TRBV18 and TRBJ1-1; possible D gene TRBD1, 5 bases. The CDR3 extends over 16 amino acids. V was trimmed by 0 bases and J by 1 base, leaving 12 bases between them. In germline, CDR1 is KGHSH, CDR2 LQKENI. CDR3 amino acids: CASSPPRRGGNTEAFF. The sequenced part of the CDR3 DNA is TGTGCCAGCTCACCACCGCGGAGGGGTGGGAACACTGAA.

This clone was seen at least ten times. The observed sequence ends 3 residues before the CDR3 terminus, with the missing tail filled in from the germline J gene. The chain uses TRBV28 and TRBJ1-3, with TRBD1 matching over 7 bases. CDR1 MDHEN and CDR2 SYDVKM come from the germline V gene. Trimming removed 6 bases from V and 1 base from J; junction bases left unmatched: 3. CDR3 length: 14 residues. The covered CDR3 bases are TGTGCCAGCAGATTGACAGGGTCTGGAAACACC. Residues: CASRLTGSGNT. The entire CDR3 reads CASRLTGSGNTIYF.